This TCR beta chain is from a study of cytomegalovirus exposure and HLA in healthy donors. Notes on the study in general: Subsequent analysis of the 120 or so validation repertoires found a tendency for first-cohort TCR clusters to co-occur.

Sequencing was performed with immunoSEQ multiplex PCR; in TCRdb, only in-frame clones are kept and a portion is missing. This sample yields 90,000 to 110,000 clones, of which roughly 86% are seen a single time; roughly 2.2% belongs to the top ten. CDR3 size: 14 residues. The V gene lost 0 bases and the J gene lost 5 bases, with 10 bases spanning the gap. Per germline, CDR1 SGHRS and CDR2 YFSETQ. About this clone itself: The antigen remains unidentified.

The sample taken for sequencing was PBMCs. V gene TRBV5-1 combines with J gene TRBJ2-3, with a weak D call TRBD2 (5 bases). The TCR originated in a woman aged 18-29 years in good health and CMV-seronegative. The CDR3 DNA follows: TGCGCCAGCAGCTTGGATAGCGCCGGAGATACGCAGTATTTT. It encodes CASSLDSAGDTQYF.